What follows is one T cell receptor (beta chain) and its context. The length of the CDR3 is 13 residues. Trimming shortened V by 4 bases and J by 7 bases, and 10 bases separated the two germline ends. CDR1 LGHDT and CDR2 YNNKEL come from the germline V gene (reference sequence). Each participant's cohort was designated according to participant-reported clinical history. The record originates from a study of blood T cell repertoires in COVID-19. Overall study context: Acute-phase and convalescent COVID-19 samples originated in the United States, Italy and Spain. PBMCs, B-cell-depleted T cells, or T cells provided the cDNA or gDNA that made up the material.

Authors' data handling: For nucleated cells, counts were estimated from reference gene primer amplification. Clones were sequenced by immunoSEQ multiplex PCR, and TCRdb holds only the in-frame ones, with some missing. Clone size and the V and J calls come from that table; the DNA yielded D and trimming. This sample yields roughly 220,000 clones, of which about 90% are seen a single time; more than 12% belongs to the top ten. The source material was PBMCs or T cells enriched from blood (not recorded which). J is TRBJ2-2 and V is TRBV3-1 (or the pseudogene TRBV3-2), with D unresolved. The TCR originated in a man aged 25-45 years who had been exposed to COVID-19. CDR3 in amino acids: CASSRGEVGELFF. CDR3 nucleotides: TGTGCCAGCAGCCGCGGCGAGGTCGGGGAGCTGTTTTTT.